This note documents a single TCR beta chain sequence. CDR1 is MDHEN and CDR2 is SYDVKM in the germline V gene. This CDR3 region has 15 residues. V dropped 5 bases and J dropped 3; count of bases not matched to a gene: 8. It was with 60 Vbeta and 13 Jbeta primers that the PCR ran. The table came from immunoSEQ multiplex PCR; TCRdb's copy has only in-frame clones and leaves some out. The clone table shows approximately 120,000 clones, with the ten largest holding about 2.2%. This entry is derived from a study of cytomegalovirus exposure and HLA in healthy donors. This TCR was sampled from a man aged 35 to 55 in good health and CMV-seronegative. The chain is built from TRBV28 and TRBJ2-7; 9 bases align to TRBD1. The sequencing sample was made of PBMCs. The CDR3 region is CASSAGTGLRYEQYF. The CDR3 nucleotides read TGTGCCAGCAGTGCCGGGACAGGGCTCCGCTACGAGCAGTACTTC.